This is a list of T cell receptor delta chains from one sample in a study of Vδ1+ human thymocytes. TCRdb re-analyzed the multiplex PCR reads via CATT. In the table there are more than 45,000 delta-chain clones, around 16% of which are singletons. Material: Vdelta1+ gamma-delta thymocytes from the thymus. The receptors come from a girl less than two years old who had congenital heart surgery. The CDR3 runs from the conserved cysteine through the conserved F or W. A D gene is named only where the DNA matches it firmly. A clone size is listed for some rows: how often the clone was seen (once, few, many), or a class if it is expanded.

j_call	clone_size	v_call	d_call	cdr3_aa	cdr3_nt
TRDJ1	.	TRDV1	TRDD3	CALGEPGWGRWGPTDKLIF	TGTGCTCTTGGGGAACCTGGCTGGGGGAGATGGGGGCCTACCGATAAACTCATCTTT
TRDJ1	.	TRDV1	TRDD3	CALGELLTWGMYTDKLIF	TGTGCTCTTGGGGAACTACTGACGTGGGGGATGTACACCGATAAACTCATCTTT
TRDJ1	.	TRDV1	TRDD3	CALGEQGLTSGGYGETDKLIF	TGTGCTCTTGGGGAACAGGGGTTAACATCTGGGGGATACGGGGAGACCGATAAACTCATCTTT
TRDJ1	few	TRDV1	TRDD3	CALGELCFLRVAGGLEYTDKLIF	TGTGCTCTTGGGGAACTTTGCTTCCTAAGAGTAGCTGGGGGATTGGAGTACACCGATAAACTCATCTTT
TRDJ1	.	TRDV1	TRDD2	CALGAIPTVTDKLIF	TGTGCTCTTGGGGCCATTCCTACCGTAACCGATAAACTCATCTTT
TRDJ1	.	TRDV1	.	CALGDPFLVGTDKLIF	TGTGCTCTTGGGGATCCTTTCTTGGTGGGCACCGATAAACTCATCTTT
TRDJ1	.	TRDV1	TRDD3	CALGPKGVLGDINGTDKLIF	TGTGCTCTTGGGCCTAAGGGGGTACTGGGGGATATAAACGGGACCGATAAACTCATCTTT
TRDJ1	.	TRDV1	TRDD2	CALGGPSSEGKDDKLIF	TGTGCTCTTGGGGGACCTTCCTCGGAGGGGAAGGACGATAAACTCATCTTT
TRDJ1	few	TRDV1	TRDD3	CALGDSPPTWGRDTDKLIF	TGTGCTCTTGGGGATTCCCCCCCTACCTGGGGGAGAGACACCGATAAACTCATCTTT
TRDJ1	few	TRDV1	.	CALGETYLYTDKLIF	TGTGCTCTTGGGGAGACCTACCTGTACACCGATAAACTCATCTTT
TRDJ1	few	TRDV1	.	CALGGPGQLERIDKLIF	TGTGCTCTTGGGGGCCCCGGGCAGTTAGAGAGGATCGATAAACTCATCTTT
TRDJ1	.	TRDV1	TRDD3	CALGEHPGIRIDKLIF	TGTGCTCTTGGGGAACATCCGGGGATACGCATCGATAAACTCATCTTT
TRDJ1	few	TRDV1	TRDD3	CALGESLMLGASLAFGKLIF	TGTGCTCTTGGGGAATCACTAATGCTGGGGGCCTCCCTAGCCTTTGGTAAACTCATCTTT
TRDJ1	.	TRDV1	.	CALGERAPSRYTDKLIF	TGTGCTCTTGGGGAACGGGCCCCTTCGAGGTACACCGATAAACTCATCTTT
TRDJ2	few	TRAV29/DV5	.	CAASVVRHASGVLLVTAQLFF	TGTGCAGCAAGCGTAGTTCGACATGCCTCTGGGGTTCTTCTTGTGACAGCACAACTCTTCTTT
TRDJ1	.	TRDV1	.	CALGRLELIF	TGTGCTCTTGGAAGATTAGAACTCATCTTT
TRDJ1	few	TRDV1	TRDD3	CALGEFTYWGIRGTDKLIF	TGTGCTCTTGGGGAATTCACCTACTGGGGGATACGAGGGACCGATAAACTCATCTTT
TRDJ1	few	TRDV2	TRDD3	CACDKSGRYWGIHYTDKLIF	TGTGCCTGTGATAAAAGCGGGCGGTACTGGGGGATCCATTACACCGATAAACTCATCTTT
TRDJ1	few	TRDV1	TRDD3	CAPGSRREKWGSTDKLIF	TGTGCTCCTGGGAGCCGTAGGGAGAAGTGGGGGAGCACCGATAAACTCATCTTT
TRDJ1	.	TRDV1	TRDD3	CALGSLAGGGIGDTDKLIF	TGTGCTCTTGGGAGTTTGGCTGGCGGGGGGATTGGGGACACCGATAAACTCATCTTT
TRDJ1	.	TRDV1	.	CALRDPTPLGDTDKLIF	TGTGCTCTTCGGGATCCTACACCGCTGGGGGACACCGATAAACTCATCTTT
TRDJ1	.	TRDV1	.	CALALRCSYFGGPNYTDKLIF	TGTGCTCTTGCCCTGAGGTGTTCCTACTTTGGGGGACCGAACTACACCGATAAACTCATCTTT
TRDJ1	few	TRDV1	TRDD3	CALGGPLGAIYTDKLIF	TGTGCTCTTGGGGGCCCACTGGGGGCCATATACACCGATAAACTCATCTTT
TRDJ1	.	TRDV1	.	CALGVPTDKLIF	TGTGCTCTTGGGGTCCCCACCGATAAACTCATCTTT
TRDJ1	.	TRDV2	.	CACVALLEGIWGAQYTDKLIF	TGTGCCTGTGTTGCCCTTCTCGAGGGTATATGGGGGGCCCAATACACCGATAAACTCATCTTT
TRDJ1	.	TRDV1	.	CALGDDHGCGGYGGYPPTKLIF	TGTGCTCTTGGGGACGACCACGGTTGTGGGGGTTACGGTGGCTACCCGCCCACTAAACTCATCTTT
TRDJ1	.	TRDV1	TRDD3	CALGELSSPKLGDIGTDKLIF	TGTGCTCTTGGGGAACTTTCGAGCCCTAAACTGGGGGATATAGGAACCGATAAACTCATCTTT
TRDJ1	.	TRDV1	TRDD3	CALGELLVGDLTDKLIF	TGTGCTCTTGGGGAACTTCTGGTGGGGGATCTCACCGATAAACTCATCTTT
TRDJ1	few	TRDV1	.	CALGGYPYGLIF	TGTGCTCTTGGGGGTTATCCTTACGGGCTCATCTTT
TRDJ1	.	TRDV1	TRDD3	CALGELNRLPRRGGYRTDKLIF	TGTGCTCTTGGGGAACTAAACCGCCTCCCCCGCCGTGGGGGATACCGCACCGATAAACTCATCTTT
TRDJ1	.	TRDV1	TRDD3	CALGDPPFPRLLGEYTDKLIF	TGTGCTCTTGGGGATCCACCCTTTCCTCGTTTACTGGGGGAATACACCGATAAACTCATCTTT
TRDJ1	.	TRDV1	.	CALGVPGDTDKLIF	TGTGCTCTTGGGGTCCCGGGGGACACCGATAAACTCATCTTT
TRDJ1	few	TRDV1	.	CALGELRLPTLPTDKLIF	TGTGCTCTTGGGGAACTAAGGCTGCCTACTCTCCCCACCGATAAACTCATCTTT
TRDJ1	few	TRAV29/DV5	.	CSVLLCSKRWDMGDTYTDKLIF	.
TRDJ1	.	TRDV1	TRDD3	CALGTVLRTGGSSNLYTDKLIF	TGTGCTCTTGGGACGGTCCTTCGTACTGGGGGATCCTCCAACCTGTACACGGATAAACTCATCTTT
TRDJ1	few	TRDV1	TRDD3	CALGELRLPTLLGDPGSDKLIF	TGTGCTCTTGGGGAACTACGGCTTCCTACGTTACTGGGGGATCCAGGGTCCGATAAACTCATCTTT
TRDJ1	.	TRDV1	TRDD2	CALGELRRERPSSLLMTIKLIF	TGTGCTCTTGGGGAACTAAGAAGAGAGAGGCCTTCCTCACTACTGATGACGATCAAACTCATCTTT
TRDJ1	few	TRDV1	TRDD3	CALGEARLGDTRREEYTDKLIF	TGTGCTCTTGGGGAAGCCCGACTGGGGGATACGCGCCGTGAGGAATACACCGATAAACTCATCTTT
TRDJ1	.	TRDV1	TRDD3	CALGAPTDWGTYTDKLIF	TGTGCTCTTGGGGCCCCTACGGACTGGGGGACGTACACCGATAAACTCATCTTT
TRDJ1	.	TRDV1	TRDD3	CALGELRAALRTGGYPDKLIF	TGTGCTCTTGGGGAACTCAGGGCAGCCCTACGTACTGGGGGATACCCCGATAAACTCATCTTT
TRDJ1	.	TRDV1	TRDD3	CALGDQWGYATDTDKLIF	TGTGCTCTTGGGGATCAATGGGGATACGCAACCGACACCGATAAACTCATCTTT
TRDJ1	.	TRDV1	.	CALGERGLGPSVGNYHRDNYTDKLIF	TGTGCTCTTGGGGAACGGGGGCTTGGTCCATCGGTGGGAAACTACCATCGGGATAACTACACCGATAAACTCATCTTT
TRDJ1	.	TRDV1	TRDD2	CALGEAPTLPTAWGTDKLIF	TGTGCTCTTGGGGAGGCCCCTACCCTTCCTACGGCCTGGGGCACCGATAAACTCATCTTT
TRDJ3	.	TRAV29/DV5	TRDD3	CAAGAKRLGIGKSWDTRQMFF	TGTGCAGCAGGCGCTAAGAGGTTGGGGATAGGGAAATCCTGGGACACCCGACAGATGTTTTTC
TRDJ1	few	TRDV1	TRDD3	CALGELVDPSPDWGTDPPYTDKLIF	TGTGCTCTTGGGGAACTAGTGGATCCTTCTCCCGACTGGGGGACGGATCCCCCGTACACCGATAAACTCATCTTT
TRDJ1	.	TRDV1	TRDD3	CALGESEGYWYTDKLIF	TGTGCTCTTGGGGAATCTGAGGGATACTGGTACACCGATAAACTCATCTTT
TRDJ1	few	TRDV1	.	CALGERLRERGYTDKLIF	TGTGCTCTTGGGGAAAGACTGCGCGAACGAGGGTACACCGATAAACTCATCTTT
TRDJ1	few	TRAV29/DV5	.	CSVLLCSKRVLLGWWGIQRDKLIF	.
TRDJ1	few	TRDV1	.	CALGECRLGYGTEKLIF	TGTGCTCTTGGGGAATGCCGGCTGGGTTATGGGACCGAAAAACTCATCTTT
TRDJ1	few	TRDV1	TRDD3	CALGEIEGSGTPSVGIRPHTDKLIF	TGTGCTCTTGGGGAAATAGAAGGTAGTGGCACCCCCTCGGTGGGGATACGTCCCCACACCGATAAACTCATCTTT
TRDJ1	.	TRDV3	.	CAFFPTSPGDTDKLIF	TGTGCCTTTTTTCCTACTTCACCTGGGGATACCGATAAACTCATCTTC
TRDJ1	.	TRDV1	.	CALGELKTARTGTPYTDKLIF	TGTGCTCTTGGGGAACTTAAGACCGCCCGTACTGGGACACCCTACACCGATAAACTCATCTTT
TRDJ1	.	TRDV1	TRDD3	CALGGFTLLLGDHGELIF	TGTGCTCTTGGGGGATTTACTCTTCTGCTGGGGGACCACGGGGAACTCATCTTT
TRDJ1	few	TRDV2	TRDD3	CACANPLPKGGTGGYNTDKLIF	TGTGCCTGTGCCAACCCTCTTCCTAAAGGGGGTACTGGGGGATATAACACCGATAAACTCATCTTT
TRDJ1	.	TRDV1	TRDD3	CALGELRTPRGIRDKLIF	TGTGCTCTTGGGGAACTAAGGACCCCTAGGGGGATACGGGATAAACTCATCTTT
TRDJ1	.	TRDV1	.	CALGEGVSAEGKLIF	TGTGCTCTTGGGGAAGGGGTCTCGGCTGAGGGTAAACTCATCTTT
TRDJ1	.	TRDV1	TRDD3	CALGELSRTGDPADTDKLIF	TGTGCTCTTGGGGAACTATCCCGTACTGGGGACCCGGCCGACACCGATAAACTCATCTTT
TRDJ1	few	TRDV1	TRDD3	CALGGGGYGSDKLIF	TGTGCTCTTGGGGGAGGGGGATACGGGAGTGATAAACTCATCTTT
TRDJ1	few	TRDV1	TRDD3	CALGERHPPNWGFLKYTDKLIF	TGTGCTCTTGGGGAACGCCATCCCCCAAACTGGGGGTTCCTCAAGTACACCGATAAACTCATCTTT
TRDJ1	few	TRDV1	TRDD3	CALGDLSTGEGDKLIF	TGTGCTCTTGGGGACCTAAGTACTGGGGAGGGTGATAAACTCATCTTT